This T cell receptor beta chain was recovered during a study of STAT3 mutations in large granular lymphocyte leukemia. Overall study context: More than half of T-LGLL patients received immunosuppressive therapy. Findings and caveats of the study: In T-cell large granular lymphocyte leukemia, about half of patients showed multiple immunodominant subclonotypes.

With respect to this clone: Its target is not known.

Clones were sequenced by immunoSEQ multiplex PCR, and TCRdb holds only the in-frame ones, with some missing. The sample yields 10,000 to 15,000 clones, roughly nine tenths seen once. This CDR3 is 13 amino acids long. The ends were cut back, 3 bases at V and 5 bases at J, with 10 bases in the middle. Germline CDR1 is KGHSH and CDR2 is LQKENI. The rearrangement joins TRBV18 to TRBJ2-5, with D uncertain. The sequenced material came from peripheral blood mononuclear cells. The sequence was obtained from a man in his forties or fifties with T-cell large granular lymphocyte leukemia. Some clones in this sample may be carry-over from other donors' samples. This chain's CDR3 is CASSPVGGETQYF. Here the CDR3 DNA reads TGTGCCAGCTCACCGGTGGGCGGCGAGACCCAGTACTTC.